This T cell receptor beta chain was captured in a study of control samples from healthy donors and cancer patients. The method was immunoSEQ multiplex PCR; TCRdb's version includes in-frame clones alone and lacks a portion of them. The table records more than 90,000 clones, more than 85% of them present only once. CDR1 is SNHLY, CDR2 FYNNEI, per germline. Trimming took off 7 bases at V and 0 bases at J, with 9 bases between the two ends. The CDR3 runs to 14 residues. This chain joins TRBV2 and TRBJ1-4; D ambiguous. Material: blood. This TCR derives from a man younger than 45 in good health. DNA of the CDR3: TGTGCCAGCATCCGGGCAGCAACTAATGAAAAACTGTTTTTT. Its translation is CASIRAATNEKLFF.